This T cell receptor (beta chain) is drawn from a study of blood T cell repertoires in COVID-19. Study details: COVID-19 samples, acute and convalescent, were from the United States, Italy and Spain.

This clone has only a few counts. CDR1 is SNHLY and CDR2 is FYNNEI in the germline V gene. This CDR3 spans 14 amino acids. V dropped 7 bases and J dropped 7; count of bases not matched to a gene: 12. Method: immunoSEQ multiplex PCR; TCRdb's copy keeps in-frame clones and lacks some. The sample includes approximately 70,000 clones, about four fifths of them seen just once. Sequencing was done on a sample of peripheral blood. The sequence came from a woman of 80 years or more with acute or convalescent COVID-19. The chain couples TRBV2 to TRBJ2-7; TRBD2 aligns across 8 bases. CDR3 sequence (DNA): TGTGCCAGCACCCGCGGGACGGGGACTAGGGAGCAGTACTTC. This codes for CASTRGTGTREQYF.